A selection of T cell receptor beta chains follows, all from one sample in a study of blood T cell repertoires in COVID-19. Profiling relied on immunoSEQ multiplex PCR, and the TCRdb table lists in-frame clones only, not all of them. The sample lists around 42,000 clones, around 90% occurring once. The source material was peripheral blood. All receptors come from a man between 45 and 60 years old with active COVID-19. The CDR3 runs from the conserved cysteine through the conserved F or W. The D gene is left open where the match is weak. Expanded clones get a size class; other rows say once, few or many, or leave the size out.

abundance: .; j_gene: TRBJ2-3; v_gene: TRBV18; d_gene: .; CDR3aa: CASSWAGTDTQYF; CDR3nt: TGTGCCAGCTCATGGGCAGGCACAGATACGCAGTATTTT
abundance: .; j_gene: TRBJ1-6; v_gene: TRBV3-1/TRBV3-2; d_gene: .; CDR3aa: CASSQGTVGNSPLHF; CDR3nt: TGTGCCAGCAGCCAAGGGACAGTTGGCAATTCACCCCTCCACTTT
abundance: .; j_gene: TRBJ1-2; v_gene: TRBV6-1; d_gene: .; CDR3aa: CASSEGLGASYGYTF; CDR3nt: TGTGCCAGCAGTGAAGGGCTGGGGGCCAGCTATGGCTACACCTTC
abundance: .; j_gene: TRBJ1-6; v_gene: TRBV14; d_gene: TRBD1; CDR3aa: CASSPRQGVANSPLHF; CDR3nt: TGTGCCAGCAGCCCCCGACAGGGGGTCGCAAATTCACCCCTCCACTTT
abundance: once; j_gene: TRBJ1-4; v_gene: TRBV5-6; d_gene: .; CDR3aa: CASSFRGSRANEKLFF; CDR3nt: TGTGCCAGCAGCTTTAGAGGGAGCCGGGCTAATGAAAAACTGTTTTTT
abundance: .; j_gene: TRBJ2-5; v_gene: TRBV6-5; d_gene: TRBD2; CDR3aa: CASRLGGNRETQYF; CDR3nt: TGTGCCAGCAGACTCGGGGGGAACAGGGAGACCCAGTACTTC
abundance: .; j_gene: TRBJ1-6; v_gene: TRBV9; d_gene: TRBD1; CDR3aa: CASSGQGQDNSPLHF; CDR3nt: TGTGCCAGCAGCGGGCAGGGACAGGATAATTCACCCCTCCACTTT
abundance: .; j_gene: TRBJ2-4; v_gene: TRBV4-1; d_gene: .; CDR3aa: CASSQSGADQYF; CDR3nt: TGCGCCAGCAGTCAGTCAGGGGCGGACCAGTACTTC
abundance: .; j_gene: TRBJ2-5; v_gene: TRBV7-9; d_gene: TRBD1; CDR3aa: CASSLRQGNQETQYF; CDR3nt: TGTGCCAGCAGCCTCCGACAGGGGAACCAAGAGACCCAGTACTTC
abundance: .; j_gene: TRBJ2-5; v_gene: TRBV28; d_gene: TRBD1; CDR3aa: CASSLTGRETQYF; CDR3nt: TGTGCCAGCAGTTTGACAGGGCGGGAGACCCAGTACTTC